The rows below give T cell receptor beta chains drawn from one sample of a study of shared clonotypes between healthy human individuals. The table came from immunoSEQ multiplex PCR; TCRdb's copy has only in-frame clones and leaves some out. This table has fewer than 400,000 clones, 74% appearing once. Sequencing was performed on memory CD4+ T cells sorted from blood. The receptors come from a man aged 30 to 45 in good health. Each CDR3 is given with its conserved first and last residue. D genes are given only for firm matches. Only some rows state a clone size, as once, few, many or a class for expanded clones.

D gene: TRBD2; V gene: TRBV11-2; clone size: few; J gene: TRBJ2-7; CDR3 DNA: TGTGCCAGCAGCCCAGACCTAGCGGGAGGTCTCCGGGTCGAGCAGTACTTC; CDR3 protein: CASSPDLAGGLRVEQYF
D gene: TRBD1; V gene: TRBV28; clone size: -; J gene: TRBJ1-2; CDR3 DNA: TGTGCCAGCCGGTCAACAGGGGTCTATGGCTACACCTTC; CDR3 protein: CASRSTGVYGYTF
D gene: -; V gene: TRBV21-1; clone size: few; J gene: TRBJ2-5; CDR3 DNA: TGTGCCAGCAGCAAAGGTTCCGGAGAGACCCAGTACTTC; CDR3 protein: CASSKGSGETQYF
D gene: TRBD2; V gene: TRBV29-1; clone size: -; J gene: TRBJ2-1; CDR3 DNA: TGCAGCGTTGGGGGACTAGCGGGGAGGTTACATGAGCAGTTCTTC; CDR3 protein: CSVGGLAGRLHEQFF
D gene: -; V gene: TRBV27; clone size: -; J gene: TRBJ2-5; CDR3 DNA: TGTGCCAGCAGGGGGAGCCTCCAAGAGACCCAGTACTTC; CDR3 protein: CASRGSLQETQYF
D gene: TRBD2; V gene: TRBV29-1; clone size: -; J gene: TRBJ2-7; CDR3 DNA: TGCAGCGTTGAAGGGACTAGTGACGAGCAGTACTTC; CDR3 protein: CSVEGTSDEQYF
D gene: TRBD2; V gene: TRBV7-6; clone size: -; J gene: TRBJ2-1; CDR3 DNA: TGTGCCAGCAGCTTAGCGACTAGCGGGCTGTACAATGAGCAGTTCTTC; CDR3 protein: CASSLATSGLYNEQFF
D gene: TRBD2; V gene: TRBV9; clone size: -; J gene: TRBJ2-1; CDR3 DNA: TGTGCCAGCAGCGTAGCTATTGCGGGAGGTCACAATGAGCAGTTCTTC; CDR3 protein: CASSVAIAGGHNEQFF
D gene: TRBD1; V gene: TRBV27; clone size: -; J gene: TRBJ2-5; CDR3 DNA: TGTGCCAGCAGTATTGACAGGGGAGAGACCCAGTACTTC; CDR3 protein: CASSIDRGETQYF
D gene: -; V gene: TRBV18; clone size: -; J gene: TRBJ2-2; CDR3 DNA: TGTGCCAGCTCACCCGGCAGGACGAACACCGGGGAGCTGTTTTTT; CDR3 protein: CASSPGRTNTGELFF
D gene: -; V gene: TRBV4-1; clone size: once; J gene: TRBJ1-2; CDR3 DNA: TGCGCCAGCAGCCAAGATCTCAGGGGTTCCTATGGCTACACCTTC; CDR3 protein: CASSQDLRGSYGYTF
D gene: -; V gene: TRBV6-1; clone size: -; J gene: TRBJ1-5; CDR3 DNA: TGTGCCAGCAGTGAGTCCTGGAATCAGCCCCAGCATTTT; CDR3 protein: CASSESWNQPQHF
D gene: TRBD2; V gene: TRBV28; clone size: -; J gene: TRBJ2-7; CDR3 DNA: TGTGCCAGCACGCTGGGGGCGGGAGGGTCCTACGAGCAGTACTTC; CDR3 protein: CASTLGAGGSYEQYF
D gene: -; V gene: TRBV7-3; clone size: -; J gene: TRBJ2-7; CDR3 DNA: TGTGCCAGCAGCCCTAGGGGGGTACGCGAGCAGTACTTC; CDR3 protein: CASSPRGVREQYF
D gene: -; V gene: TRBV7-2; clone size: once; J gene: TRBJ2-5; CDR3 DNA: TGTGCCAGCAGCTTAGCGCAGGAGACCCAGTACTTC; CDR3 protein: CASSLAQETQYF
D gene: TRBD1; V gene: TRBV20-1; clone size: -; J gene: TRBJ2-1; CDR3 DNA: TGCAGTGCTAGAATACAGGGGGGGCAGTTCTTC; CDR3 protein: CSARIQGGQFF
D gene: TRBD1; V gene: TRBV6-1; clone size: once; J gene: TRBJ2-2; CDR3 DNA: TGTGCCAGCAGAAGAGACAGGGTAACGGCCGGGGAGCTGTTTTTT; CDR3 protein: CASRRDRVTAGELFF
D gene: -; V gene: TRBV4-2; clone size: few; J gene: TRBJ2-7; CDR3 DNA: TGTGCCAGCAGCCAACAGGCCGGGGCTGGTAGTTCCTACGAGCAGTACTTC; CDR3 protein: CASSQQAGAGSSYEQYF
D gene: TRBD1; V gene: TRBV7-2; clone size: -; J gene: TRBJ2-5; CDR3 DNA: TGTGCCAGCAGCTTACAGGGGGCATTCGAGACCCAGTACTTC; CDR3 protein: CASSLQGAFETQYF
D gene: -; V gene: TRBV2; clone size: few; J gene: TRBJ2-3; CDR3 DNA: TGTGCCAGCAGTGAAAGTTGGTCGGGTAGGCAGTATTTT; CDR3 protein: CASSESWSGRQYF
D gene: -; V gene: TRBV19; clone size: -; J gene: TRBJ2-7; CDR3 DNA: TGTGCCAGTAGTAGGCCCGCCGGACTCCTCTACGAGCAGTACTTC; CDR3 protein: CASSRPAGLLYEQYF
D gene: TRBD2; V gene: TRBV14; clone size: once; J gene: TRBJ2-1; CDR3 DNA: TGTGCCAGCAGCGGGGGAGGGAAGCAGTTCTTC; CDR3 protein: CASSGGGKQFF
D gene: -; V gene: TRBV7-9; clone size: -; J gene: TRBJ2-1; CDR3 DNA: TGTGCCAGCAGCCTCCATACAGGGCAGTACAATGAGCAGTTCTTC; CDR3 protein: CASSLHTGQYNEQFF
D gene: -; V gene: TRBV15; clone size: -; J gene: TRBJ2-1; CDR3 DNA: TGTGCCACCAGCTCCGATTCACCTAGCGACTACAATGAGCAGTTCTTC; CDR3 protein: CATSSDSPSDYNEQFF
D gene: -; V gene: TRBV5-4; clone size: many; J gene: TRBJ1-4; CDR3 DNA: TGTGCCAGCAGCTACCAAGAGTATGATGAAAAACTGTTTTTT; CDR3 protein: CASSYQEYDEKLFF
D gene: TRBD1; V gene: TRBV18; clone size: few; J gene: TRBJ2-5; CDR3 DNA: TGTGCCAGCTCGATGACAGGGCCCGAAGAGACCCAGTACTTC; CDR3 protein: CASSMTGPEETQYF
D gene: TRBD2; V gene: TRBV5-6; clone size: -; J gene: TRBJ2-2; CDR3 DNA: TGTGCCAGCAGCTTGGAGTGGCTAGCGGGGGCCTCCGACACCGGGGAGCTGTTTTTT; CDR3 protein: CASSLEWLAGASDTGELFF
D gene: -; V gene: TRBV6-6; clone size: -; J gene: TRBJ2-7; CDR3 DNA: TGTGCCAGCAGTTACTTCCCGCGGAGTGAGGGTCGAGAGCAGTACTTC; CDR3 protein: CASSYFPRSEGREQYF
D gene: -; V gene: TRBV19; clone size: -; J gene: TRBJ1-4; CDR3 DNA: TGTGCCAGTAGGAAACAGGAGGGAGGAGAAAAACTGTTTTTT; CDR3 protein: CASRKQEGGEKLFF
D gene: -; V gene: TRBV7-2; clone size: -; J gene: TRBJ2-7; CDR3 DNA: TGTGCCAGCAGAAGACAGTATCCCTACGAGCAGTACTTC; CDR3 protein: CASRRQYPYEQYF
D gene: TRBD2; V gene: TRBV5-1; clone size: -; J gene: TRBJ2-7; CDR3 DNA: TGCGCCAGCAGCTCTAGCGGGAGGTCCTACGAGCAGTACTTC; CDR3 protein: CASSSSGRSYEQYF
D gene: TRBD2; V gene: TRBV18; clone size: once; J gene: TRBJ2-7; CDR3 DNA: TGTGCCAGCTCACCAAACAGAGAAACCGGCGGGGGCGAGCAGTACTTC; CDR3 protein: CASSPNRETGGGEQYF